The clone carrying this T cell receptor (beta chain) was counted a few times. Its antigen is not identified. This sample was taken from a study of T cell responses to AZD1222 COVID-19 vaccine. General study points: Unmutated regions of variants are reportedly targeted by nearly half of spike-specific TCRs. Repertoires were obtained solely post-peak T cell response. The breadth and depth of Spike-specific TCRs increased once two AZD1222 doses had been given.

Produced via immunoSEQ multiplex PCR; TCRdb's table is partial and in-frame only. The sample holds over 110,000 clones, roughly 90% seen once. This CDR3 region has 15 residues. The V gene lost 1 base and the J gene lost 8 bases, with 17 bases spanning the gap. CDR1 is LGHNA and CDR2 is YNFKEQ in the germline V gene. The sequenced sample was peripheral blood, obtained 28 days after the second AZD1222 dose. The chain couples TRBV4-2 to TRBJ1-2; D gene unclear. This TCR was recovered from an adult who received the AZD1222 COVID-19 vaccine. The CDR3 nucleotides are TGTGCCAGCAGCCAAGTTTCAGGAATTACCCGGGGCTACACCTTC. This gives the protein CASSQVSGITRGYTF.